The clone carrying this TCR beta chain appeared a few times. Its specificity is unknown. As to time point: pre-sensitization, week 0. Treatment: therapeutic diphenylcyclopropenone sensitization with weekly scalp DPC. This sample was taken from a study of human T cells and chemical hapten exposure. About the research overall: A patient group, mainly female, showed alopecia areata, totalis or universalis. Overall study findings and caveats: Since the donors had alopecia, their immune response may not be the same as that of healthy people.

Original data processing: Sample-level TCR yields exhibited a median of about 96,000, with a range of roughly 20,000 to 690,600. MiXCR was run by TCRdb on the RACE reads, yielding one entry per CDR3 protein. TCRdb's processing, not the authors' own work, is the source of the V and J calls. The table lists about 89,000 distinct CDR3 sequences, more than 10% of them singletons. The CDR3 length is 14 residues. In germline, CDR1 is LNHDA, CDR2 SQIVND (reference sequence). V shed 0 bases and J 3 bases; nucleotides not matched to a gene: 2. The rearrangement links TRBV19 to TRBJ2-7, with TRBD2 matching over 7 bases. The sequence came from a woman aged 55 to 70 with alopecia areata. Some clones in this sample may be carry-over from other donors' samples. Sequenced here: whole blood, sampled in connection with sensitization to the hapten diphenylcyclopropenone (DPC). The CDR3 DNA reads TGTGCCAGTAGTATAGATCCGGGGGGCTACGAGCAGTACTTC. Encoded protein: CASSIDPGGYEQYF.